This record concerns one TCR beta chain sequence. What it binds is unknown. The record originates from a study of T cell repertoires in cytomegalovirus infection. Turning to the study itself: From public TCR beta signatures came an indication of both CMV infection and matching HLA type. Findings and caveats of the study: Cumulative frequency (of public TCR beta family members) identified carriers of CMV plus the relevant HLA.

This CDR3 spans 14 amino acids. CDR1 is DFQATT, CDR2 SNEGSKA, per germline (reference sequence). V lost 1 base, J lost 2 bases, and 11 bases lay in between. TCRdb reprocessed the reads via MiXCR and lists one record per CDR3 protein. Of about 450,000 distinct CDR3 sequences in the sample, approximately 31% were seen once. Sequenced sample: PBMCs. This TCR was recovered from a human donor in good health (CMV status not recorded). Some clones in this sample may be carry-over from other donors' samples. This chain uses TRBV20-1 with TRBJ1-1; D gene unclear. CDR3 amino acids: CSARVAGPNTEAFF. CDR3 bases: TGCAGTGCTAGAGTCGCAGGTCCCAACACTGAAGCTTTCTTT.